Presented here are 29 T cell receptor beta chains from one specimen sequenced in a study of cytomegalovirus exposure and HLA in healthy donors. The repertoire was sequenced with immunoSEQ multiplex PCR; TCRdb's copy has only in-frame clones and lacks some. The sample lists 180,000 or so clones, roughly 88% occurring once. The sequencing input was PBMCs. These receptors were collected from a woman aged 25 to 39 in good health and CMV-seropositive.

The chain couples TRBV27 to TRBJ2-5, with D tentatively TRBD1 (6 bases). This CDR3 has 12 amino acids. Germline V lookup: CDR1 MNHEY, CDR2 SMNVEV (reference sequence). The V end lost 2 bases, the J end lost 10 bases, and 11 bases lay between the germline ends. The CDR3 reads CASSLPQGSQYF. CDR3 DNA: TGTGCCAGCAGTTTACCACAGGGAAGCCAGTACTTC.

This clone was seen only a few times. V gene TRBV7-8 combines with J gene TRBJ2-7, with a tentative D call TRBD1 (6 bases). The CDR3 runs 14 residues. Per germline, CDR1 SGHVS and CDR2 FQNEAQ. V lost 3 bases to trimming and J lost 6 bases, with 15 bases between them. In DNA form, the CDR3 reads TGTGCCAGCAGCTTTTCCAGGGGCGGATCCGAGCAGTACTTC. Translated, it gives CASSFSRGGSEQYF.

The CDR3 sequence is CASSLVGGQYYEQYF. The CDR3 DNA reads as TGTGCCAGCAGCTTAGTTGGGGGACAGTACTACGAGCAGTACTTC. The rearrangement links TRBV7-2 to TRBJ2-7; 7 bases are a match to TRBD1. V shed 1 base, J shed 3 bases, and the junction held 6 bases outside the gene matches. This CDR3 comprises 15 residues. Germline V lookup: CDR1 SGHTA, CDR2 FQGNSA. Supplemented by reference TRBV7-2 and TRBJ2-7, the full variable domain reads GAGVSQSPSNKVTEKGKDVELRCDPISGHTALYWYRQSLGQGLEFLIYFQGNSAPDKSGLPSDRFSAERTGGSVSTLTIQRTQQEDSAVYLCASSLVGGQYYEQYFGPGTRLTVT.

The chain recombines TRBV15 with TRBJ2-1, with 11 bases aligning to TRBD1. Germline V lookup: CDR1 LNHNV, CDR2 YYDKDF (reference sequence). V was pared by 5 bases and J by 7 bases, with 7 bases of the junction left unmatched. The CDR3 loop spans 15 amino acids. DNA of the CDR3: TGTGCCACCAGCGGGTGGGACAGGGGGAGGAATGAGCAGTTCTTC. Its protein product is CATSGWDRGRNEQFF.

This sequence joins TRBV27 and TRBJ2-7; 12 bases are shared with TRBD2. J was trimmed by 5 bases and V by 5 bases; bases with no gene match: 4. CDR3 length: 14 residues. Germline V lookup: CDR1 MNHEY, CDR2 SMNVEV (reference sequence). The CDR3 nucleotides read TGTGCCAGCAGTCCCGGACTAGCGGGGCACGAGCAGTACTTC. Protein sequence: CASSPGLAGHEQYF.

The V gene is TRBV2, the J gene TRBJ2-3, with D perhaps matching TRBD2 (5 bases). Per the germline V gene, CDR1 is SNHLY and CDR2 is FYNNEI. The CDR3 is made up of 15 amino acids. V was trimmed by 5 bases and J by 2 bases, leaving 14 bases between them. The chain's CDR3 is CASSSRRLYTDTQYF. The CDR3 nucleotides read TGTGCCAGCAGTTCTAGGAGGCTCTACACAGATACGCAGTATTTT.

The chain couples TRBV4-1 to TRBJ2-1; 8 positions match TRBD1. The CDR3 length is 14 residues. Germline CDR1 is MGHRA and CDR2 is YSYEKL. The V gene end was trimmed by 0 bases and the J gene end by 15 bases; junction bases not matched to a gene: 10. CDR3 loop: CASSQDLDRGRGFF. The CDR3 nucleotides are TGCGCCAGCAGCCAAGATCTAGACAGGGGAAGGGGGTTCTTC.

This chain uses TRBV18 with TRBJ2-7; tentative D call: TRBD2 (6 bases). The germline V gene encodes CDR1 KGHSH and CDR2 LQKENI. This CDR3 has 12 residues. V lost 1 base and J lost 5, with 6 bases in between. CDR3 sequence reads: CASSPRGDEQYF. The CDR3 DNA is TGTGCCAGCTCACCACGGGGGGACGAGCAGTACTTC.

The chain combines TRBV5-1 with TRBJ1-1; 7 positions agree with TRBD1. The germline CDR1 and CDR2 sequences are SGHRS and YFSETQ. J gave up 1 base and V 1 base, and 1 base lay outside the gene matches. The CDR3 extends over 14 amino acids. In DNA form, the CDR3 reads TGCGCCAGCAGCTTGAACAGGGGGAACACTGAAGCTTTCTTT. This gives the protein CASSLNRGNTEAFF. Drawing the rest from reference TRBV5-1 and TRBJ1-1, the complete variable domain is KAGVTQTPRYLIKTRGQQVTLSCSPISGHRSVSWYQQTPGQGLQFLFEYFSETQRNKGNFPGRFSGRQFSNSRSEMNVSTLELGDSALYLCASSLNRGNTEAFFGQGTRLTVV.

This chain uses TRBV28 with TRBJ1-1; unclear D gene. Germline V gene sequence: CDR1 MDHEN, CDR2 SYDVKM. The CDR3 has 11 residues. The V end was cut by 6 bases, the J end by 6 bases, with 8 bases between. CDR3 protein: CASRAPPEAFF. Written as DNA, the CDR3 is TGTGCCAGCAGGGCCCCCCCTGAAGCTTTCTTT.

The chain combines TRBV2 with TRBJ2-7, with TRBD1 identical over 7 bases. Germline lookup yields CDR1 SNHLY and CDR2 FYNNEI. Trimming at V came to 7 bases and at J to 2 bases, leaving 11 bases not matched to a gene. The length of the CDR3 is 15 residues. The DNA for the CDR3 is TGTGCCAGCATCGTCGGGGCGCAGGGGGCCTACGAGCAGTACTTC. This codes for CASIVGAQGAYEQYF. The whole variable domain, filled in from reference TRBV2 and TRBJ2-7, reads EPEVTQTPSHQVTQMGQEVILRCVPISNHLYFYWYRQILGQKVEFLVSFYNNEISEKSEIFDDQFSVERPDGSNFTLKIRSTKLEDSAMYFCASIVGAQGAYEQYFGPGTRLTVT.

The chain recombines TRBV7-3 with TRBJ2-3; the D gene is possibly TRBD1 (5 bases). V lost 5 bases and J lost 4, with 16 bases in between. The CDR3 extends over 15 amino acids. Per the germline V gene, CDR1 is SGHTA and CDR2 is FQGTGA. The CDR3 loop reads CASSLSGRVADTQYF. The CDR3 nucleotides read TGTGCCAGCAGCCTCTCGGGCAGGGTCGCAGATACGCAGTATTTT.

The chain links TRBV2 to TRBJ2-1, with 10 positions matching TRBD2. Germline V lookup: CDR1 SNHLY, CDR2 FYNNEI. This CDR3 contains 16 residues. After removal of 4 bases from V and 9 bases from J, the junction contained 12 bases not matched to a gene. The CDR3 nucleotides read TGTGCCAGCAGTGTTAGCGGGAGGATCAGGGTAGGTGAGCAGTTCTTC. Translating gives CASSVSGRIRVGEQFF.

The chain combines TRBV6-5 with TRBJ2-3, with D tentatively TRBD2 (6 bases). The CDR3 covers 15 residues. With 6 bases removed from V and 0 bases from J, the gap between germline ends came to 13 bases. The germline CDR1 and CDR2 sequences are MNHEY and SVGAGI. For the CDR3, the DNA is TGTGCCAGCAGGGACGGGAGCACTAGCACAGATACGCAGTATTTT. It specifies CASRDGSTSTDTQYF.

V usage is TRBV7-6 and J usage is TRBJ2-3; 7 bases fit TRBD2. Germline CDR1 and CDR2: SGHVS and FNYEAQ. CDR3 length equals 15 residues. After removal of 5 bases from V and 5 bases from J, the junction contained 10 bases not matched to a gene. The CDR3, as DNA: TGTGCCAGCAGCCGAAGCGGGGTGGGAAAAGATACGCAGTATTTT. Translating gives CASSRSGVGKDTQYF.

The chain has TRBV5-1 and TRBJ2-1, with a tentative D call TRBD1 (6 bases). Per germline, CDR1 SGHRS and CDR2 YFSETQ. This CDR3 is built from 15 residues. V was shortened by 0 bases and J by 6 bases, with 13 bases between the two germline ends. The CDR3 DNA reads TGCGCCAGCAGCTTGGTGGGGGCCTTCGTCAATGAGCAGTTCTTC. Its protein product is CASSLVGAFVNEQFF.

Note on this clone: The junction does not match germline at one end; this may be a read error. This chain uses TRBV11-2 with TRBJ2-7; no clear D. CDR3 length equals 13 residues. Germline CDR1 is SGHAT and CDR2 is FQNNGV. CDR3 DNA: TGTGCCAGCAGCCTAGAGGCACGATCTTGGCAGTACTTC. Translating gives CASSLEARSWQYF.

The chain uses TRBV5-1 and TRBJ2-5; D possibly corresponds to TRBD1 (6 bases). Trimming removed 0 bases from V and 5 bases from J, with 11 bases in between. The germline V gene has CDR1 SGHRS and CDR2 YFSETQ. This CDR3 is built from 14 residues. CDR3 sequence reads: CASSLAGAWETQYF. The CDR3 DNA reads TGCGCCAGCAGCTTGGCAGGGGCATGGGAGACCCAGTACTTC.

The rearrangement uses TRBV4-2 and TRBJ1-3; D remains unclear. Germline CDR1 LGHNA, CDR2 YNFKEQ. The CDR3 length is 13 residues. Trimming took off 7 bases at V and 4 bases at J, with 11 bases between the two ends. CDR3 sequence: CASISGLGNTIYF. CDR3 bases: TGTGCCAGCATATCGGGGTTGGGAAACACCATATATTTT.

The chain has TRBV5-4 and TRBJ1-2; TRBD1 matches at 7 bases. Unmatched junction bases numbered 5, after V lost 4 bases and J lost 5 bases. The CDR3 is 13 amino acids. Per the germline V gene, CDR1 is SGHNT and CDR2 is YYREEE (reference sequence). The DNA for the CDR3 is TGTGCCAGCAGCCCCCCGACAGGGTATGGCTACACCTTC. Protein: CASSPPTGYGYTF.

The CDR3 loop reads CASRVRGQDGETQYF. CDR3 nucleotide sequence: TGTGCCAGCAGGGTCAGGGGGCAGGATGGAGAGACCCAGTACTTC. The rearrangement joins TRBV6-1 to TRBJ2-5, with 8 bases identical to TRBD1. The CDR3 consists of 15 residues. Per germline, CDR1 MNHNS and CDR2 SASEGT. The trim removed 6 bases at V and 4 bases at J, leaving 10 bases unmatched.

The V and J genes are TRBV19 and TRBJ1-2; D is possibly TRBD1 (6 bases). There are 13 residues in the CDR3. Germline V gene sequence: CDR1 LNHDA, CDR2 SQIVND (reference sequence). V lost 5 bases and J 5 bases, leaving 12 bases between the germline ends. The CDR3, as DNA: TGTGCCAGTAGTTTGAGCAGGGGATATGGCTACACCTTC. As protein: CASSLSRGYGYTF.

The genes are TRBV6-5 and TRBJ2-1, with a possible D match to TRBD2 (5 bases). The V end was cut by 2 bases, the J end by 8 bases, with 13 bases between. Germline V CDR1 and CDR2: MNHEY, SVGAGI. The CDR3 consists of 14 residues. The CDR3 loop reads CASSYRTRGHEQFF. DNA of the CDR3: TGTGCCAGCAGTTACAGGACTCGCGGCCATGAGCAGTTCTTC.

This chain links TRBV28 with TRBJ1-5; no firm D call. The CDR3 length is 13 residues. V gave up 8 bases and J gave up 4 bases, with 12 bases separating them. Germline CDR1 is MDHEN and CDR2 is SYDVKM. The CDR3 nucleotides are TGTGCCAGCTGCCGACACACGAATCAGCCCCAGCATTTT. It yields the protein CASCRHTNQPQHF.

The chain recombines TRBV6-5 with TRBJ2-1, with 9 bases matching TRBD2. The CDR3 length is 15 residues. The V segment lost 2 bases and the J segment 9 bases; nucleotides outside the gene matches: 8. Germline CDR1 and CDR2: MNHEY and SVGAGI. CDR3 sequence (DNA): TGTGCCAGCAGTTACGTGGCTAGCGGGATTAGTGAGCAGTTCTTC. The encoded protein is CASSYVASGISEQFF.

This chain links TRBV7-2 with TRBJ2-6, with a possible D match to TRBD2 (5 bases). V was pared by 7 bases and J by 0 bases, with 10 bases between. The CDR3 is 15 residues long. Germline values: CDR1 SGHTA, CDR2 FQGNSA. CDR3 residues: CASTAGLSGANVLTF. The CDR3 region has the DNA TGTGCCAGCACGGCAGGACTCTCTGGGGCCAACGTCCTGACTTTC.

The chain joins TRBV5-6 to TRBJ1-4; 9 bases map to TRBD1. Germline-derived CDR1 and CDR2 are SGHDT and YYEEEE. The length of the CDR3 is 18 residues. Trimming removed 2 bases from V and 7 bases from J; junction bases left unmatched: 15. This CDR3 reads CASSFRDRASGGSEKLFF. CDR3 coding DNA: TGTGCCAGCAGCTTCCGGGACAGGGCGTCAGGGGGCTCTGAAAAACTGTTTTTT.

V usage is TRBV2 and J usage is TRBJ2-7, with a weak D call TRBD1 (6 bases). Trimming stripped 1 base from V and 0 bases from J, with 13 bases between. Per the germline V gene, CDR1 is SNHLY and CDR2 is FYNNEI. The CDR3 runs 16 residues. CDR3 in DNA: TGTGCCAGCAGTGAAGGGCCCGGACAGAGCTCCTACGAGCAGTACTTC. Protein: CASSEGPGQSSYEQYF.

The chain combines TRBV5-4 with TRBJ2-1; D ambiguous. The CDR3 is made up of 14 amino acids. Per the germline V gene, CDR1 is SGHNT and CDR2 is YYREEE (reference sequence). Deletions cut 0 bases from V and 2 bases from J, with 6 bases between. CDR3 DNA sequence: TGTGCCAGCAGCTTGGCAACAGCCTACAATGAGCAGTTCTTC. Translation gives CASSLATAYNEQFF.